This T cell receptor beta chain stems from a study of blood T cell repertoires in COVID-19. Study as a whole: PBMCs, B-cell-depleted T cells, or T cells were the source of the cDNA or gDNA that made up the material.

Original methodology: Estimation of nucleated cell counts was performed using reference gene primer amplification. Profiled with immunoSEQ multiplex PCR; TCRdb holds only in-frame clones, not every one. V, J and clone size are taken as reported in that table, and D and trimming were inferred from the DNA itself. Found here are about 320,000 clones, approximately 90% of them singletons; the top ten hold about 4.2%. In this sample, this clone turned up once. Exposed participants encountered a COVID-19 case during the 2 weeks preceding study entry. CDR1 is WNHNN and CDR2 is SYGVQD in the germline V gene (reference sequence). The V and J ends lost 9 bases and 4 bases, in that order; junction bases with no gene match: 5. The CDR3 has 12 residues.

The sample consisted of PBMCs or T cells enriched from blood (not recorded which). This TCR was sampled from a woman aged 30 to 39 who had been exposed to COVID-19. The chain has TRBV10-1 and TRBJ1-2, with TRBD1 matching over 7 bases. CDR3 sequence (DNA): TGCGCCAGAGACAGGGACATCTATGGCTACACCTTC. Protein product: CARDRDIYGYTF.